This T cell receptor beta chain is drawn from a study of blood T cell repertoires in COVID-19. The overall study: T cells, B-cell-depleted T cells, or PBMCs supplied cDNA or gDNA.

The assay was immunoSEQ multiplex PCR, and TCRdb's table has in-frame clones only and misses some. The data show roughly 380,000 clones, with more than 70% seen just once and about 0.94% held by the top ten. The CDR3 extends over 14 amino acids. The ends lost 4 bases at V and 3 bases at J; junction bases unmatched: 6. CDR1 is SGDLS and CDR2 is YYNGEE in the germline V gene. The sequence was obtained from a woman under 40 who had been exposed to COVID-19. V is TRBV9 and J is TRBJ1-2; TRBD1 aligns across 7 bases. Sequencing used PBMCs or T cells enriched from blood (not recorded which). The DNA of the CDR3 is TGTGCCAGCAGCCCAGCCGGGACAGACTATGGCTACACCTTC. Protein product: CASSPAGTDYGYTF.